These 22 T cell receptor beta chains were sequenced from one sample in a study of blood T cells in healthy people across ages. Primed by a sample-barcoded 5' primer and a J-beta primer mix, a second PCR proceeded for about 7 to 11 cycles. TCRdb ran MiXCR on the 5' RACE reads and lists one entry per CDR3 protein. The data contain 980,000 or so distinct CDR3 sequences, around 48% of them singletons. Sequencing was done on a sample of blood. These receptors all come from a young man in good health.

The chain uses TRBV12-3 or TRBV12-4 and TRBJ2-6; no clear D. Trimming shortened V by 7 bases and J by 1 base, and 8 bases separated the two germline ends. This CDR3 contains 14 residues. The CDR3 DNA sequence: TGTGCCAGCACCATTACTTCTGGGGCCAACGTCCTGACTTTC. Translated, it gives CASTITSGANVLTF.

The chain combines TRBV28 with TRBJ2-7; D perhaps matches TRBD2 (5 bases). Germline lookup yields CDR1 MDHEN and CDR2 SYDVKM. V lost 3 bases to trimming and J lost 6 bases, with 15 bases between them. This CDR3 comprises 14 residues. As DNA, the CDR3 is TGTGCCAGCAGTTTCGGAGGCACGGTCGGCGAGCAGTACTTC. This sequence encodes CASSFGGTVGEQYF.

The chain recombines TRBV7-2 with TRBJ2-7; tentatively, D is TRBD2 (6 bases). The DNA end lines up better with TRBJ2-5; the J call may be wrong. CDR1 and CDR2 (germline): SGHTA, FQGNSA. The length of the CDR3 is 14 residues. CDR3 protein: CASSLGAGRETQYF. The CDR3 DNA follows: TGTGCCAGCAGCTTAGGGGCGGGGAGAGAGACCCAGTACTTC.

The table lists this clonotype with a few counts. The V and J genes are TRBV7-9 and TRBJ2-7; 8 bases line up with TRBD1. V was pared by 4 bases and J by 3 bases, with 2 bases of the junction left unmatched. Germline CDR1 SEHNR, CDR2 FQNEAQ (reference sequence). This CDR3 is 13 amino acids long. The CDR3 nucleotides read TGTGCCAGCAGCTATACAGGGGGCTACGAGCAGTACTTC. It encodes CASSYTGGYEQYF.

The genes are TRBV20-1 and TRBJ2-2; maybe TRBD1 (5 bases). The CDR3 loop spans 16 amino acids. CDR1 and CDR2 from the germline V gene are DFQATT and SNEGSKA (reference sequence). The ends were cut back, 2 bases at V and 6 bases at J, with 19 bases in the middle. The CDR3 loop reads CSARWQGISGAGELFF. CDR3 coding DNA: TGCAGTGCTAGATGGCAGGGAATTAGTGGGGCCGGGGAGCTGTTTTTT.

Ten or more counts support this clonotype. This sequence joins TRBV4-2 and TRBJ2-1; D is possibly TRBD1 (5 bases). V was shortened by 4 bases and J by 2 bases, with 15 bases between the two germline ends. The CDR3 consists of 16 residues. Germline assignment: CDR1 LGHNA and CDR2 YNFKEQ. CDR3 amino acids: CASSPTGRSTYNEQFF. The CDR3 DNA is TGTGCCAGCAGCCCCACAGGTCGTAGCACCTACAATGAGCAGTTCTTC.

Here the CDR3 reads CASSLGGRERIYGYTF. CDR3 DNA sequence: TGTGCCAGCAGCTTAGGGGGCAGGGAGAGGATCTATGGCTACACCTTC. The genes are TRBV7-8 and TRBJ1-2, with D perhaps matching TRBD1 (5 bases). CDR1 and CDR2 from the germline V gene are SGHVS and FQNEAQ. The V and J ends lost 1 base and 4 bases respectively, with 16 bases between them. The CDR3 is 16 amino acids.

V gene TRBV3-1 combines with J gene TRBJ2-1; 10 bases fit TRBD2. The germline V gene encodes CDR1 LGHDT and CDR2 YNNKEL (reference sequence). CDR3 size: 14 residues. J was trimmed by 7 bases and V by 5 bases; bases with no gene match: 5. The CDR3 sequence: CASSMLAGENEQFF. CDR3 nucleotide sequence: TGTGCCAGCAGCATGCTAGCGGGGGAGAATGAGCAGTTCTTC.

In its sample, this clonotype was seen a few times. The chain combines TRBV27 with TRBJ2-3, with 10 bases matching TRBD1. This CDR3 comprises 16 residues. Per the germline V gene, CDR1 is MNHEY and CDR2 is SMNVEV (reference sequence). J was trimmed by 5 bases and V by 5 bases; bases with no gene match: 10. Here the CDR3 DNA reads TGTGCCAGCAGTCCCCGGGACAGGGGAGTAGGAGATACGCAGTATTTT. Translated, it gives CASSPRDRGVGDTQYF.

As regards this clonotype: At one boundary the junction diverges from the germline segment, which might be a read error. V and J are TRBV4-2 and TRBJ2-5; perhaps D is TRBD1 or TRBD2 (5 bases each). The J call may be in error: the DNA end matches TRBJ2-7 better. CDR3 length: 14 residues. The germline V gene encodes CDR1 LGHNA and CDR2 YNFKEQ. The CDR3 reads CASNQDWGTYEQYF. The CDR3 DNA sequence: TGTGCCAGCAACCAAGATTGGGGGACCTACGAGCAGTACTTC.

This clonotype was seen a few times. The chain employs TRBV28 and TRBJ2-5, with 10 bases that match TRBD2. J was trimmed by 2 bases and V by 2 bases; bases with no gene match: 2. This CDR3 contains 15 residues. Germline V lookup: CDR1 MDHEN, CDR2 SYDVKM. This chain's CDR3 is CASSLTSGDQETQYF. The CDR3 DNA reads TGTGCCAGCAGTTTAACTAGCGGGGATCAAGAGACCCAGTACTTC.

This chain joins TRBV20-1 and TRBJ1-4, with D possibly matching TRBD1 (6 bases). The CDR3 extends over 16 amino acids. Germline CDR1 and CDR2: DFQATT and SNEGSKA (reference sequence). Trimming stripped 0 bases from V and 8 bases from J, with 19 bases between. The CDR3 region is CSARDPIGGWTEKLFF. CDR3 sequence (DNA): TGCAGTGCTAGAGATCCTATAGGGGGGTGGACGGAAAAACTGTTTTTT.

The rearrangement joins TRBV7-2 to TRBJ2-3, with D tentatively TRBD1 (5 bases). CDR1 and CDR2 (germline): SGHTA, FQGNSA. The CDR3 sequence is 16 residues long. Between the trimmed V and J ends, which lost 5 bases and 1 base, there was a span of 16 bases. The CDR3 DNA reads as TGTGCCAGCAGCCGTTCACAGGTACTTGGCACAGATACGCAGTATTTT. Translation: CASSRSQVLGTDTQYF.

The rearrangement links TRBV11-2 to TRBJ1-2, with 8 bases matching TRBD1. The CDR3 is made up of 15 amino acids. Germline CDR1 is SGHAT and CDR2 is FQNNGV. Trimming at V came to 5 bases and at J to 2 bases, leaving 7 bases not matched to a gene. The CDR3 DNA reads as TGTGCCAGCAGCGACCGGACAGGGTCGAACTATGGCTACACCTTC. It encodes CASSDRTGSNYGYTF.

J is TRBJ2-5 and V is TRBV20-1; TRBD1 agrees at 9 bases. The J call is in doubt because the DNA end fits TRBJ2-7 better. The CDR3 sequence is 14 residues long. Looked up from germline, CDR1 is DFQATT and CDR2 is SNEGSKA (reference sequence). Here the CDR3 reads CSARNRDRVYEQYF. CDR3 bases: TGCAGTGCTAGAAACAGGGACAGGGTCTACGAGCAGTACTTC.

This clonotype turned up a few times. The V call is TRBV5-1, the J call TRBJ2-5, with D possibly being TRBD1 (6 bases). CDR1 and CDR2 (germline): SGHRS, YFSETQ. Trimming shortened V by 4 bases and J by 1 base, and 11 bases separated the two germline ends. This CDR3 comprises 14 residues. The CDR3 region is CASSQKDSQETQYF. The CDR3 DNA reads TGCGCCAGCAGCCAAAAGGACAGCCAAGAGACCCAGTACTTC.

The V gene is TRBV25-1, the J gene TRBJ1-1, with a tentative D call TRBD1 (6 bases). Germline loops: CDR1 MGHDK, CDR2 SYGVNS. Trimming took off 8 bases at V and 4 bases at J, with 20 bases between the two ends. The CDR3 has 15 amino acids. The CDR3 DNA follows: TGTGCCAGCCAGGGGACGATAAATCTGGCCACTGAAGCTTTCTTT. Protein sequence: CASQGTINLATEAFF.

The gene calls are TRBV5-1 and TRBJ1-2; D unresolved. This CDR3 is built from 14 residues. Germline CDR1 SGHRS, CDR2 YFSETQ. Trimming cost V 3 bases and J 2 bases, with 11 bases left between them. For the CDR3, the DNA is TGCGCCAGCAGCTCCCGGGATGGGAACTATGGCTACACCTTC. Translating it yields CASSSRDGNYGYTF.

This clonotype was seen a handful of times. This chain links TRBV6-6 with TRBJ2-7; TRBD1 matches 7 bases. Germline V gene lookup returns CDR1 MNHNY and CDR2 SVGAGI (reference sequence). V trimming: 6 bases; J trimming: 4 bases; junction bases outside the gene matches: 12. This CDR3 comprises 15 residues. DNA of the CDR3: TGTGCCAGCAGGAGCCAGAGGGGGCTTTCATACGAGCAGTACTTC. It codes for CASRSQRGLSYEQYF.

As concerns this clonotype: The germline gene is not matched at one end of the junction; a read error may be the cause. The chain couples TRBV25-1 to TRBJ2-7; possibly TRBD2 for D (6 bases). The CDR3 consists of 14 residues. CDR1 is MGHDK, CDR2 SYGVNS, per germline. This CDR3 is CASKFRGTSYGQYF. DNA of the CDR3: TGTGCCAGCAAATTCCGGGGGACCTCCTACGGGCAGTACTTC.

The chain recombines TRBV6-6 with TRBJ2-1; possibly TRBD1 for D (5 bases). V lost 6 bases and J lost 3, with 18 bases in between. This CDR3 region has 16 residues. Per the germline V gene, CDR1 is MNHNY and CDR2 is SVGAGI (reference sequence). CDR3 in amino acids: CASSPPGQLFYNEQFF. In nucleotides, the CDR3 is TGTGCCAGCAGCCCACCAGGACAACTATTCTACAATGAGCAGTTCTTC.

The chain has TRBV6-1 and TRBJ2-5; the D is unclear. The CDR3 has 14 residues. V was trimmed by 2 bases and J by 2 bases, leaving 9 bases between them. From germline, CDR1 is MNHNS and CDR2 SASEGT. The CDR3 protein is CASSESGRQETQYF. CDR3 sequence (DNA): TGTGCCAGCAGTGAATCGGGCCGTCAAGAGACCCAGTACTTC.